This TCR beta chain was sequenced for a study of cytomegalovirus exposure and HLA in healthy donors. Study-level points and caveats: Reports described diagnosis of cytomegalovirus status by the classifier as highly specific and sensitive. The authors listed 180 or so TCR beta chains as cytomegalovirus-associated. Specificity for CMV antigens was confirmed in vitro for three of the CMV-associated chains. Later work associated more than 15,000 TCR beta sequences with HLA alleles at 0.05 false discovery rate.

With 60 Vbeta and 13 Jbeta primers, the PCR was carried out. TCRdb keeps only in-frame clones here, not all; method: immunoSEQ multiplex PCR. Of over 150,000 clones in the sample, 75% to 85% were seen once. Remarks on this clone: The antigen remains undetermined.

Unmatched junction bases numbered 4, after V lost 5 bases and J lost 1 base. From germline, CDR1 is SGHNT and CDR2 YENEEA. The CDR3 loop spans 14 amino acids. The receptor's source is a boy younger than 18 in good health and CMV-seronegative. Sequences were obtained from PBMCs. The V gene is TRBV11-3, the J gene TRBJ1-1, with 7 bases fitting TRBD1. CDR3 bases: TGTGCCAGCAGCACCACAGGGGCGAACACTGAAGCTTTCTTT. Protein: CASSTTGANTEAFF.